The next 24 T cell receptor beta chains were all read from a single sample in a study of blood T cell repertoires in COVID-19. TCRdb keeps only in-frame clones here, not all; method: immunoSEQ multiplex PCR. The sample lists approximately 290,000 clones, 75% to 90% occurring once. The sequenced material came from PBMCs or T cells enriched from blood (not recorded which). The receptors stem from a woman between 25 and 40 years old who had recovered from COVID-19.

CDR3 region: CASSLRGVGSSYEQYF. In DNA, the CDR3 is TGCGCCAGCAGCCTTCGCGGGGTTGGTAGCAGCTACGAGCAGTACTTC. This chain connects TRBV4-1 to TRBJ2-7; tentative D call: TRBD2 (6 bases). CDR1 is MGHRA and CDR2 is YSYEKL in the germline V gene. V was cut by 4 bases and J by 3 bases, with 19 bases left in between. The CDR3 spans 16 residues.

V usage is TRBV19 and J usage is TRBJ2-7; D might be TRBD2 (6 bases). V was clipped by 7 bases and J by 6 bases, with 13 bases between them. Germline CDR1 LNHDA, CDR2 SQIVND (reference sequence). CDR3 length: 12 residues. DNA for the CDR3: TGTGCCAGTATGGGGGGAGAGGGCGAGCAGTACTTC. Protein product: CASMGGEGEQYF.

The rearrangement links TRBV11-3 to TRBJ2-1, with 7 bases that match TRBD1. The CDR3 is made up of 14 amino acids. Germline V lookup: CDR1 SGHNT, CDR2 YENEEA. Unmatched junction bases numbered 12, after V lost 6 bases and J lost 10 bases. The CDR3 sequence: CASRTPGTVVEQFF. The DNA of the CDR3 is TGTGCCAGCAGAACTCCCGGGACAGTAGTAGAGCAGTTCTTC.

The chain links TRBV27 to TRBJ1-5; possible D gene TRBD1, 5 bases. In germline, CDR1 is MNHEY, CDR2 SMNVEV (reference sequence). V lost 3 bases and J lost 4, with 7 bases in between. This CDR3 is 13 amino acids long. CDR3 residues: CASSFRENQPQHF. Written as DNA, the CDR3 is TGTGCCAGCAGTTTCAGGGAAAATCAGCCCCAGCATTTT.

This chain connects TRBV9 to TRBJ1-2; the match to TRBD1 covers 9 bases. V was clipped by 3 bases and J by 4 bases; unmatched bases: 7. This CDR3 region has 15 residues. The germline V gene encodes CDR1 SGDLS and CDR2 YYNGEE. DNA for the CDR3: TGTGCCAGCAGCGACCGGACAGGGGCTTCCTATGGCTACACCTTC. Protein sequence: CASSDRTGASYGYTF.

The V and J genes are TRBV24-1 and TRBJ2-3, with D perhaps matching TRBD1 (6 bases). CDR1 is KGHDR, CDR2 SFDVKD, per germline. The V gene lost 0 bases and the J gene lost 1 base, with 13 bases spanning the gap. The CDR3 is 17 amino acids. The CDR3 loop is CATSDLTVAGGTDTQYF. Here the CDR3 DNA reads TGTGCCACCAGTGATTTGACCGTGGCAGGGGGCACAGATACGCAGTATTTT.

As to this clone: A read error may account for a junction end that differs from germline. The genes are TRBV29-1 and TRBJ1-2; D not certain. This CDR3 has 8 amino acids. Germline CDR1 and CDR2: SQVTM and ANQGSEA. This CDR3 is CSVSPRDF. In nucleotides, the CDR3 is TGCAGCGTGTCTCCCCGAGACTTC.

V gene TRBV19 combines with J gene TRBJ1-1, with 7 positions matching TRBD1. In germline, CDR1 is LNHDA, CDR2 SQIVND (reference sequence). The CDR3 has 15 amino acids. V trimming: 1 base; J trimming: 5 bases; junction bases outside the gene matches: 7. CDR3 sequence: CASSIVRTGGTEAFF. The CDR3 nucleotides are TGTGCCAGTAGTATAGTACGGACAGGTGGGACTGAAGCTTTCTTT.

This clone was found once. The chain carries TRBV9 and TRBJ2-3; 7 nucleotides agree with TRBD2. The germline V gene has CDR1 SGDLS and CDR2 YYNGEE. The CDR3 consists of 16 residues. V gave up 0 bases and J gave up 4 bases; unmatched junction bases: 8. The CDR3 loop is CASSVVGGSRPDTQYF. In DNA, the CDR3 is TGTGCCAGCAGCGTAGTAGGCGGGAGTCGGCCAGATACGCAGTATTTT.

The V gene is TRBV5-5, the J gene TRBJ2-7, with a possible D match to TRBD2 (6 bases). CDR1 and CDR2 (germline): SGHKS, YYEKEE (reference sequence). The CDR3 runs 16 residues. Trimming pared 4 bases from V and 6 bases from J, leaving 23 bases between. CDR3 residues: CASSRGGTPLSVEQYF. CDR3 DNA sequence: TGTGCCAGCAGCCGGGGCGGGACTCCACTTTCTGTCGAGCAGTACTTC.

This chain connects TRBV5-6 to TRBJ1-2; 7 bases map to TRBD1. Trimming took 2 bases from V and 7 from J; bases not matched to a gene: 5. The CDR3 length is 13 residues. Germline V gene data show CDR1 as SGHDT and CDR2 as YYEEEE. In DNA form, the CDR3 reads TGTGCCAGCAGCTTAGACAGGGTGCGTGGCTACACCTTC. Translation: CASSLDRVRGYTF.

The table lists this clone with a count of one. The chain combines TRBV19 with TRBJ1-3, with unresolved D. CDR3 length: 13 residues. V lost 3 bases and J lost 0, with 3 bases in between. Per the germline V gene, CDR1 is LNHDA and CDR2 is SQIVND (reference sequence). CDR3 in amino acids: CASSISSGNTIYF. CDR3 in DNA: TGTGCCAGTAGTATCAGCTCTGGAAACACCATATATTTT. Complete variable domain (other parts from reference TRBV19 and TRBJ1-3): DGGITQSPKYLFRKEGQNVTLSCEQNLNHDAMYWYRQDPGQGLRLIYYSQIVNDFQKGDIAEGYSVSREKKESFPLTVTSAQKNPTAFYLCASSISSGNTIYFGEGSWLTVV.

Comment on this clone: Sequence at one end of the junction differs from germline and may be a read error. The chain couples TRBV27 to TRBJ1-5; D gene ambiguous. Germline V gene lookup returns CDR1 MNHEY and CDR2 SMNVEV (reference sequence). CDR3 length: 16 residues. CDR3: CASSLSPGGSNQPQHF. The CDR3 nucleotides are TGTGCCAGCAGTTTATCGCCAGGAGGAAGTAATCAACCCCAGCATTTT.

V is TRBV7-2 and J is TRBJ1-5, with D unresolved. This CDR3 region has 15 residues. V lost 2 bases, J lost 4 bases, and 12 bases lay in between. Germline V gene sequence: CDR1 SGHTA, CDR2 FQGNSA. Here the CDR3 DNA reads TGTGCCAGCAGCTTATCCCCCCTCGGGAATCAGCCCCAGCATTTT. Translation gives CASSLSPLGNQPQHF.

This rearrangement joins TRBV19 to TRBJ2-1; TRBD1 matches 7 bases. The V and J ends lost 4 bases and 2 bases, in that order; junction bases with no gene match: 2. Germline assignment: CDR1 LNHDA and CDR2 SQIVND (reference sequence). This CDR3 contains 14 residues. CDR3 bases: TGTGCCAGTAGTACGACAGGGCCCTACAATGAGCAGTTCTTC. Translation gives CASSTTGPYNEQFF.

The chain recombines TRBV25-1 with TRBJ1-2, with 9 positions matching TRBD1. Germline loops: CDR1 MGHDK, CDR2 SYGVNS. Losses at the gene ends were 3 bases for V and 4 bases for J; bases not matched to a gene: 0. The CDR3 is 13 amino acids. The CDR3 loop reads CASSEGQGYGYTF. CDR3 bases: TGTGCCAGCAGTGAGGGACAGGGCTATGGCTACACCTTC.

The V call is TRBV9, the J call TRBJ2-7, with 7 nucleotides matching TRBD2. With V trimmed by 10 bases and J by 3 bases, 16 bases remained unmatched. The germline CDR1 and CDR2 sequences are SGDLS and YYNGEE. CDR3 length equals 15 residues. DNA of the CDR3: TGTGCCGGAACCAAATGCGGGAGTAGCTTCTACGAGCAGTACTTC. It yields the protein CAGTKCGSSFYEQYF.

The chain recombines TRBV12-3 or TRBV12-4 with TRBJ2-1, with 9 bases identical to TRBD1. The CDR3 is 13 amino acids. With 9 bases clipped from V and 10 bases from J, the junction kept 10 bases outside the gene matches. CDR3 coding DNA: TGTGCCAGTAGGACAGGGGACCTGGGAGAGCAGTTCTTC. Encoded protein: CASRTGDLGEQFF.

V and J are TRBV15 and TRBJ2-7; TRBD1 matches 9 bases. Trimming took 6 bases from V and 3 from J; bases not matched to a gene: 3. The germline CDR1 and CDR2 sequences are LNHNV and YYDKDF (reference sequence). This CDR3 has 13 amino acids. CDR3: CATRQGADYEQYF. For the CDR3, the DNA is TGTGCCACCAGACAGGGGGCCGACTACGAGCAGTACTTC.

The V call is TRBV28, the J call TRBJ2-2, with 8 bases identical to TRBD1. Germline V gene lookup returns CDR1 MDHEN and CDR2 SYDVKM. The trim removed 8 bases at V and 4 bases at J, leaving 12 bases unmatched. The CDR3 length is 16 residues. The DNA of the CDR3 is TGTGCCAGCCTGGGTTCAAGACAGGGGCGCACCGGGGAGCTGTTTTTT. Its protein is CASLGSRQGRTGELFF.

The chain combines TRBV6-4 with TRBJ1-2; 8 bases fit TRBD1. CDR3 length equals 15 residues. V shed 2 bases, J shed 7 bases, and the junction held 9 bases outside the gene matches. Germline V lookup: CDR1 MRHNA, CDR2 SNTAGT. The CDR3: CASSDEAGGAGGYTF. CDR3 nucleotides: TGTGCCAGCAGTGACGAGGCAGGGGGCGCGGGTGGCTACACCTTC.

The chain links TRBV28 to TRBJ2-3, with 9 positions matching TRBD2. In germline, CDR1 is MDHEN, CDR2 SYDVKM. This CDR3 has 15 amino acids. V gave up 1 base and J gave up 7 bases; unmatched junction bases: 6. For the CDR3, the DNA is TGTGCCAGCAGTTTATCACTAGCGGGTCGAAATACGCAGTATTTT. As protein: CASSLSLAGRNTQYF.

This chain uses TRBV6-1 with TRBJ1-1, with TRBD1 as a possible D gene (6 bases). The CDR3 is 13 residues long. Trimming took 3 bases from V and 8 from J, leaving 13 bases between them. Germline lookup yields CDR1 MNHNS and CDR2 SASEGT. The CDR3 spells CASSDQGTSEAFF. The CDR3 nucleotides read TGTGCCAGCAGTGATCAGGGGACCTCCGAAGCTTTCTTT.

This clone was observed a handful of times. Distinct nucleotide sequences in the sample also encode this CDR3. The V and J genes are TRBV5-1 and TRBJ2-1; TRBD2 matches 11 bases. The germline gives CDR1 SGHRS, CDR2 YFSETQ. The V gene end was trimmed by 2 bases and the J gene end by 7 bases; junction bases not matched to a gene: 2. This CDR3 has 14 amino acids. The CDR3 nucleotides read TGCGCCAGCAGCTTAGGGACTAGCGGTAATGAGCAGTTCTTC. Its protein product is CASSLGTSGNEQFF.